This T cell receptor beta chain came from a study of T cell repertoires in cytomegalovirus infection. As for the study in general: Public TCR beta signatures indicated both CMV infection and matching HLA type.

As concerns this clonotype: Its cognate antigen is unknown.

Trimming removed 6 bases from V and 2 bases from J; junction bases left unmatched: 11. Germline V lookup: CDR1 DFQATT, CDR2 SNEGSKA (reference sequence). The CDR3 runs 15 residues. TCRdb passed the reads through MiXCR, listing each CDR3 protein once. Of about 530,000 distinct CDR3 sequences listed, more than 25% are singletons. General study points: The cumulative frequency of public TCR beta families identified carriers of CMV plus the relevant HLA.

Sequencing was performed on PBMCs. V usage is TRBV20-1 and J usage is TRBJ2-7; 9 positions match TRBD1. This receptor was taken from a human donor in good health (CMV status not recorded). Some clones in this sample may be carry-over from other donors' samples. CDR3 in amino acids: CSALPVGQGAYEQYF. The CDR3 nucleotides are TGCAGTGCCCTACCTGTGGGACAGGGAGCCTACGAGCAGTACTTC.